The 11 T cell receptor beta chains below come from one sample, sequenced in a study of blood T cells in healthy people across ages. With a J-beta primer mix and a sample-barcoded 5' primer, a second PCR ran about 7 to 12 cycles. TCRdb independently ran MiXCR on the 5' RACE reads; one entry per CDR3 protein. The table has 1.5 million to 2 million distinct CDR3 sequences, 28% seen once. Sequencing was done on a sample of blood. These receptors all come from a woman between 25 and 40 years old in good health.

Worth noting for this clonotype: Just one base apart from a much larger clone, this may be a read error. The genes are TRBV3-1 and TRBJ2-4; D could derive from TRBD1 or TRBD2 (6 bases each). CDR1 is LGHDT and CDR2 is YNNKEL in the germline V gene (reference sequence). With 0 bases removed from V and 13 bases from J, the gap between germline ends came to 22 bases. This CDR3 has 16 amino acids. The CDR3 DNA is TGTGCCAGCAGCCAAGAGGCCGGGGGCCCCTACAATGAGCAGTACTTC. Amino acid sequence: CASSQEAGGPYNEQYF.

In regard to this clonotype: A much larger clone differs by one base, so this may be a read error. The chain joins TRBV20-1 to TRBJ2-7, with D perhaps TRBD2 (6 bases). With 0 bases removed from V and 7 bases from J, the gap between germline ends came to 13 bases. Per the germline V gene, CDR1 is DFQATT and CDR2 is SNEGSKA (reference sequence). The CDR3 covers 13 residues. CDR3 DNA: TGCAGTGCTAGAGAGGGGAGGTACAATGAGCAGTACTTC. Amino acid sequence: CSAREGRYNEQYF.

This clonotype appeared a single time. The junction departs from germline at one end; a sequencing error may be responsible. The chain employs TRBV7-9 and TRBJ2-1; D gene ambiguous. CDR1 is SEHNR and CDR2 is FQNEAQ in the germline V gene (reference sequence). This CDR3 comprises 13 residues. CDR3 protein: CASSLAYLNERFF. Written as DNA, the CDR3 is TGTGCCAGCAGCTTAGCTTACCTCAATGAGCGGTTCTTC.

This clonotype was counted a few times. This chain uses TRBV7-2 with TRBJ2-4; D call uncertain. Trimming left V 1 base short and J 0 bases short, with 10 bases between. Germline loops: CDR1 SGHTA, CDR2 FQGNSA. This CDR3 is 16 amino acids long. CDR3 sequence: CASSLVGTPAKNIQYF. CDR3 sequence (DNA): TGTGCCAGCAGCTTAGTAGGCACCCCAGCCAAAAACATTCAGTACTTC.

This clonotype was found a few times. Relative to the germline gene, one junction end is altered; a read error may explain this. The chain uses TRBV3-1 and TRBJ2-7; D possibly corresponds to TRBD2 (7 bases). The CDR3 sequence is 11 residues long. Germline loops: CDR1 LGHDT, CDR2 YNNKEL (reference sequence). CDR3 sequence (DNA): TGTGCGAGCAAGGGGGGGGTCGAGCAGTACTTC. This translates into CASKGGVEQYF.

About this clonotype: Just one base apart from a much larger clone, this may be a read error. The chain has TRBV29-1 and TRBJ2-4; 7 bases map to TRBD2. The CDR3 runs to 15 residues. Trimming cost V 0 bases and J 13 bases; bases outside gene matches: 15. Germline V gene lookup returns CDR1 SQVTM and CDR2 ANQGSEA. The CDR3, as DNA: TGCAGCGTTGAAGATGGGACGGGAGGAAGCGATGAGCAGTACTTC. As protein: CSVEDGTGGSDEQYF.

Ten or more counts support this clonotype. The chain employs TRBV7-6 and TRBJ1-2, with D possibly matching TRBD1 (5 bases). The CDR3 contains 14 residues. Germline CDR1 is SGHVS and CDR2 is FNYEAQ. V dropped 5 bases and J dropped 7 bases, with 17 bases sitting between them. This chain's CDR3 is CASSPSRDSLGYTF. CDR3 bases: TGTGCCAGCAGCCCGAGCCGGGACTCACTTGGCTACACCTTC.

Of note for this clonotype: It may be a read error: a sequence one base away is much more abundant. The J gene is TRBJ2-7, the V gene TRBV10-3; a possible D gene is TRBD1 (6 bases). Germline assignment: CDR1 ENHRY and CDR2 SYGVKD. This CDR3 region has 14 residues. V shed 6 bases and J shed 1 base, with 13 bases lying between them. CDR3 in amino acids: CAISRDKDSYEQYF. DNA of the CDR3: TGTGCCATCAGCCGGGACAAGGATTCCTACGAGCAGTACTTC.

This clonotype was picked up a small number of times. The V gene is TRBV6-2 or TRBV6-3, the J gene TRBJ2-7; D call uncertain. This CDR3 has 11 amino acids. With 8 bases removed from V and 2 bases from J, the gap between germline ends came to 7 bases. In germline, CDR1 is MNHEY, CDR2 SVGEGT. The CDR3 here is CASAKTYEQYF. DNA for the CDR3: TGTGCCAGCGCGAAAACCTACGAGCAGTACTTC.

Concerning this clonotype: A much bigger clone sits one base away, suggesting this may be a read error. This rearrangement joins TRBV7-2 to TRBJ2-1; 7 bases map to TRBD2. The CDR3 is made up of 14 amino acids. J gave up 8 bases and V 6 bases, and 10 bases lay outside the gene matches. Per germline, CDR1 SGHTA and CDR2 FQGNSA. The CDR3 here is CTSSQAGRIYEQFF. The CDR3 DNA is TGTACCAGCAGTCAAGCGGGGAGGATCTATGAGCAGTTCTTC.

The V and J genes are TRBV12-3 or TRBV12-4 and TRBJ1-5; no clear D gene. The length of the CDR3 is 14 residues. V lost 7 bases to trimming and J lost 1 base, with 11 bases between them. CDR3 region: CASTWEGSNQPQHF. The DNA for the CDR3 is TGTGCCAGCACCTGGGAAGGAAGCAATCAGCCCCAGCATTTT.